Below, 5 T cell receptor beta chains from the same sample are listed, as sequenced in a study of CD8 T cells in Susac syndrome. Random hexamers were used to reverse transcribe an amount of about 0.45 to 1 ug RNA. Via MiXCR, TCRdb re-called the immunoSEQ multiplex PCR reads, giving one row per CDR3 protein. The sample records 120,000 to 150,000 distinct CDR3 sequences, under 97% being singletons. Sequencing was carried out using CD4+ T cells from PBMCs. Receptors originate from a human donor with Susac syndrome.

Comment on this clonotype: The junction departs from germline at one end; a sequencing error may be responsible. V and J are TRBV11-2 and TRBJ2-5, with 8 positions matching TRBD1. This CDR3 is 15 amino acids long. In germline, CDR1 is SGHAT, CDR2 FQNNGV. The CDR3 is CASSLETGGGETQYF. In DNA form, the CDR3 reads TGTGCCAGCAGCCTAGAAACAGGGGGTGGAGAGACCCAGTACTTC.

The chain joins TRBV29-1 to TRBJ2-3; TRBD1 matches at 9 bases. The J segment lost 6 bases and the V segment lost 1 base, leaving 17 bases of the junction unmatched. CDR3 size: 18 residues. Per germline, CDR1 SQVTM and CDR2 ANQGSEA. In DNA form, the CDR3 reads TGCAGCGTTGAAGCGGGCACAGGGGGCGCGAGTTGGTTGGATACGCAGTATTTT. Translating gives CSVEAGTGGASWLDTQYF.

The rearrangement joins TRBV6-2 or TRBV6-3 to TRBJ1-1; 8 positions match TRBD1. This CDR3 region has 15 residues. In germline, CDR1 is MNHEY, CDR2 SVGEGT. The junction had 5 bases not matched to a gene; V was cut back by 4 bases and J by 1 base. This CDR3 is CASSSAGTGNTEAFF. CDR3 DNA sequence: TGTGCCAGCAGTTCGGCCGGGACAGGGAACACTGAAGCTTTCTTT.

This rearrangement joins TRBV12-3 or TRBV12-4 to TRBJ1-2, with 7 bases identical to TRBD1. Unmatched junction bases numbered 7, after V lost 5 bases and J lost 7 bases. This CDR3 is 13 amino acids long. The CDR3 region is CASSKEGALGYTF. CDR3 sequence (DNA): TGTGCCAGCAGTAAGGAGGGGGCTCTTGGCTACACCTTC.

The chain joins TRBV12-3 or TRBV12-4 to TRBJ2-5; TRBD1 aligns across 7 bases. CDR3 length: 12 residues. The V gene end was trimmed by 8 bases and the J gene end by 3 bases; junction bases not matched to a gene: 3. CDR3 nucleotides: TGTGCCAGCGGGACAGCCAAAGAGACCCAGTACTTC. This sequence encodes CASGTAKETQYF.